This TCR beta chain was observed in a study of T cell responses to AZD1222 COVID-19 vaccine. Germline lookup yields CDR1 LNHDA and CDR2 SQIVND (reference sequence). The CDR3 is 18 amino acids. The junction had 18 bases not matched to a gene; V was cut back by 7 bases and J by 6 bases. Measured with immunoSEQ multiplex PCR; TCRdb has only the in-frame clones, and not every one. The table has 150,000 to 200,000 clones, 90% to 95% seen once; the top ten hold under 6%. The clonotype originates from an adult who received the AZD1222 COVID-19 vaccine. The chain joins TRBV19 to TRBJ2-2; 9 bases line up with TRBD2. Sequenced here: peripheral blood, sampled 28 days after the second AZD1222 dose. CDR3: CASTSITREGKISGELFF. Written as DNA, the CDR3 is TGTGCCAGTACCTCCATCACGCGGGAGGGTAAAATATCCGGGGAGCTGTTTTTT. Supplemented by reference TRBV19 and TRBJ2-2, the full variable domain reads DGGITQSPKYLFRKEGQNVTLSCEQNLNHDAMYWYRQDPGQGLRLIYYSQIVNDFQKGDIAEGYSVSREKKESFPLTVTSAQKNPTAFYLCASTSITREGKISGELFFGEGSRLTVL.